The rows below give T cell receptor beta chains drawn from one sample of a study of CD8 T cells in ankylosing spondylitis. TCRdb reprocessed the 5' RACE reads with MiXCR, giving one entry per CDR3 protein. The table has a few hundred thousand distinct CDR3 sequences, around 22% seen once. The sequenced material came from blood, either unsorted or a sorted T cell fraction (not recorded which). These receptor sequences come from a male donor with ankylosing spondylitis. Both conserved end residues are part of each CDR3. The D gene is left open where the match is weak. Rows may omit the clone size; those that give it use once, few, many or a size class.

D gene	V gene	CDR3 length	clone size	J gene	CDR3 protein	CDR3 DNA
.	TRBV18	14	few	TRBJ1-1	CASSSTGPQAEAFF	TGTGCCAGCTCATCGACCGGTCCTCAGGCTGAAGCTTTCTTT
.	TRBV10-2	15	few	TRBJ1-3	CASSDARGAGNTIYF	TGCGCCAGCAGTGACGCCCGGGGGGCTGGAAACACCATATATTTT
.	TRBV25-1	12	.	TRBJ1-5	CASSDKSQPQHF	TGTGCCAGCAGTGATAAATCCCAGCCCCAGCATTTT
.	TRBV12-3/TRBV12-4	15	.	TRBJ2-2	CASRTGTANTGELFF	TGCGCCAGCAGGACCGGGACCGCGAACACCGGGGAGCTGTTTTTT
.	TRBV5-1	14	.	TRBJ1-1	CASSLVSGTTEAFF	TGCGCCAGCAGCTTGGTTTCCGGGACCACTGAAGCTTTCTTT
.	TRBV27	14	.	TRBJ2-1	CASSFWQSYNEQFF	TGTGCCAGCAGTTTCTGGCAGTCCTACAATGAGCAGTTCTTC
.	TRBV29-1	13	few	TRBJ1-4	CSAAGVGAGKLFF	TGCAGCGCCGCGGGGGTAGGAGCGGGAAAACTGTTTTTT
.	TRBV2	14	.	TRBJ2-3	CASNWLGMKDTQYF	TGTGCCAGCAACTGGCTAGGGATGAAAGATACGCAGTATTTT
TRBD2	TRBV6-2/TRBV6-3	15	.	TRBJ2-7	CASSPQAGVTYEQYF	TGTGCCAGCAGTCCTCAAGCGGGGGTGACCTACGAGCAGTACTTC
.	TRBV18	13	once	TRBJ1-2	CASSPDHLDGYTF	TGTGCCAGCTCACCAGACCACCTTGATGGCTACACCTTC
.	TRBV28	16	.	TRBJ1-5	CASSLDVGTEYQPQHF	TGTGCCAGCAGTTTAGATGTTGGGACCGAATATCAGCCCCAGCATTTT
TRBD1	TRBV2	17	.	TRBJ2-2	CASSEFGTGGNTGELFF	TGTGCCAGCAGTGAATTCGGGACAGGGGGCAACACCGGGGAGCTGTTTTTT
TRBD1	TRBV25-1	16	few	TRBJ1-5	CASSPGGGGSNQPQHF	TGTGCCAGCAGTCCAGGGGGCGGCGGTAGCAATCAGCCCCAGCATTTT
.	TRBV19	13	few	TRBJ2-1	CASSIGTGNEQFF	TGTGCCAGTAGTATCGGTACGGGCAATGAGCAGTTCTTC
.	TRBV5-1	16	.	TRBJ2-7	CASSLDRDGRSYEQYF	TGCGCCAGCAGCTTGGACCGGGACGGGAGATCCTACGAGCAGTACTTC
TRBD1	TRBV6-1	15	.	TRBJ1-6	CASSRGTGYNSPLHF	TGTGCCAGCAGTAGAGGGACAGGCTATAATTCACCCCTCCACTTT
TRBD2	TRBV20-1	14	few	TRBJ2-7	CSARRGLAGDEQYF	TGCAGTGCTAGAAGGGGACTAGCGGGAGACGAGCAGTACTTC
.	TRBV4-1	17	few	TRBJ1-2	CASSQEPGAFPNYGYTF	TGCGCCAGCAGCCAAGAGCCAGGGGCGTTTCCTAACTATGGCTACACCTTC
.	TRBV20-1	14	.	TRBJ1-5	CSARAPPSNQPQHF	TGCAGTGCTAGAGCCCCCCCCAGCAATCAGCCCCAGCATTTT
.	TRBV9	15	few	TRBJ2-2	CASTLGTPNTGELFF	TGTGCCAGCACCCTCGGGACTCCGAACACCGGGGAGCTGTTTTTT
TRBD1	TRBV12-3/TRBV12-4	14	once	TRBJ1-2	CASRERQGAYGYTF	TGTGCCAGCAGGGAACGACAGGGGGCCTATGGCTACACCTTC
TRBD1	TRBV29-1	13	few	TRBJ1-2	CSVDLQGAPGYTF	TGCAGCGTTGACTTACAGGGGGCCCCGGGCTACACCTTC
TRBD1	TRBV28	16	.	TRBJ2-7	CASRTRGQGQYYEQYF	TGTGCCAGCAGGACCCGAGGACAGGGACAATACTACGAGCAGTACTTC
.	TRBV7-6	15	many	TRBJ2-2	CASSLVSVSTGELFF	TGTGCCAGCAGCTTAGTGTCAGTCTCGACCGGGGAGCTGTTTTTT
TRBD2	TRBV5-1	18	.	TRBJ2-1	CASSLGLAGWISPNEQFF	TGCGCCAGCAGTCTTGGACTAGCGGGATGGATTAGTCCCAATGAGCAGTTCTTC
TRBD2	TRBV12-3/TRBV12-4	14	.	TRBJ2-7	CASSRGGWVYEQYF	TGTGCCAGCAGCCGCGGGGGTTGGGTGTACGAGCAGTACTTC
.	TRBV6-2/TRBV6-3	11	.	TRBJ2-2	CASTEFVELFF	TGTGCCAGCACCGAGTTTGTGGAGCTGTTTTTT
TRBD2	TRBV7-9	14	few	TRBJ2-7	CASSPGTSEYEQYF	TGTGCCAGCAGCCCCGGGACTAGCGAGTACGAGCAGTACTTC
TRBD1	TRBV12-3/TRBV12-4	15	few	TRBJ1-2	CASSFAGTGGFGYTF	TGTGCCAGCAGTTTCGCCGGGACAGGGGGTTTTGGCTACACCTTC
.	TRBV11-2	11	few	TRBJ2-1	CASSLNYEQFF	TGTGCCAGCAGCTTGAATTATGAGCAGTTCTTC
.	TRBV6-1	14	.	TRBJ1-4	CASSTGQFNEKLFF	TGTGCCAGCAGTACCGGACAGTTTAATGAAAAACTGTTTTTT
.	TRBV5-1	13	.	TRBJ2-3	CASSLESHMTQYF	TGCGCCAGCAGCTTGGAGTCACACATGACGCAGTATTTT
TRBD2	TRBV5-1	14	few	TRBJ2-7	CASSATSGSYEQYF	TGCGCCAGCAGCGCGACTAGCGGGAGCTACGAGCAGTACTTC
.	TRBV23-1	17	.	TRBJ2-3	CASSPPLEGACTDTQYF	TGCGCCAGCAGTCCCCCCCTGGAGGGGGCTTGCACAGATACGCAGTATTTT
TRBD1	TRBV6-1	14	.	TRBJ2-3	CASSRGTGPHTQYF	TGTGCCAGCAGTCGAGGGACAGGGCCACATACGCAGTATTTT
.	TRBV4-1	14	.	TRBJ2-5	CASSQVQYQETQYF	TGCGCCAGCAGCCAAGTCCAGTACCAAGAGACCCAGTACTTC
.	TRBV6-5	15	few	TRBJ2-1	CASSYTRDRYNEQFF	TGTGCCAGCAGTTACACGAGGGACCGATACAATGAGCAGTTCTTC
TRBD2	TRBV4-2	15	many	TRBJ2-5	CASSHGAGGEETQYF	TGTGCCAGCAGCCATGGAGCGGGAGGAGAAGAGACCCAGTACTTC
TRBD2	TRBV27	16	.	TRBJ2-3	CASSWRTSGTTDTQYF	TGTGCCAGCAGTTGGAGGACTAGCGGGACCACAGATACGCAGTATTTT
TRBD2	TRBV6-1	20	.	TRBJ2-1	CASSGGTSGSWISSYNEQFF	TGTGCCAGCAGTGGGGGGACTAGCGGGAGTTGGATTAGCTCCTACAATGAGCAGTTCTTC
.	TRBV7-8	15	few	TRBJ1-6	CASSIVAADSSPLHF	TGTGCCAGCAGCATAGTCGCGGCCGATAGTTCACCCCTCCACTTT
.	TRBV7-2	17	.	TRBJ1-3	CASSLVRVAASGNTIYF	TGTGCCAGCAGCTTAGTCAGGGTGGCGGCCTCTGGAAACACCATATATTTT